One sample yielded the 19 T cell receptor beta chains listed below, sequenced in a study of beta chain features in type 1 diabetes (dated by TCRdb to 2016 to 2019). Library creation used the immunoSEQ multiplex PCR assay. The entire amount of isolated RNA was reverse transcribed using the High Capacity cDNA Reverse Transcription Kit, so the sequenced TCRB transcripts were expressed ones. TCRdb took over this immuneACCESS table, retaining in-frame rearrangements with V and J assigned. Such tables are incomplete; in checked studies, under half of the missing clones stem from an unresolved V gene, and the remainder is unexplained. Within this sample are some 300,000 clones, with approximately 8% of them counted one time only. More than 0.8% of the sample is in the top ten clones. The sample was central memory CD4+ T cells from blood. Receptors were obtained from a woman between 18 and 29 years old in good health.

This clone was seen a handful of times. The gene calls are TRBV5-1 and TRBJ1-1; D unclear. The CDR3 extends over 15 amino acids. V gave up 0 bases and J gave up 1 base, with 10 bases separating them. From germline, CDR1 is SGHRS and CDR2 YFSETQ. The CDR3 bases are TGCGCCAGCAGCTTGGCCTGGGGAGCGAACACTGAAGCTTTCTTT. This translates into CASSLAWGANTEAFF.

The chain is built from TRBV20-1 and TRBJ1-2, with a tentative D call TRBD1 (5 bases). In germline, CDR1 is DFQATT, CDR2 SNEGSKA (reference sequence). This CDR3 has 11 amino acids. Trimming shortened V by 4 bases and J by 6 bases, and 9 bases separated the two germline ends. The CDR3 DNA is TGCAGTGCTAAAACCAGGGATGGCTACACCTTC. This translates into CSAKTRDGYTF.

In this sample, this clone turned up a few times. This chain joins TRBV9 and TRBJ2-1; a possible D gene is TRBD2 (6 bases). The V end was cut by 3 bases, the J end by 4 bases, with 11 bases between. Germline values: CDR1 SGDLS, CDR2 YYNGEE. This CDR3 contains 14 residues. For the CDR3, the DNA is TGTGCCAGCAGCGCCTGGGACTCGTACAATGAGCAGTTCTTC. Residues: CASSAWDSYNEQFF.

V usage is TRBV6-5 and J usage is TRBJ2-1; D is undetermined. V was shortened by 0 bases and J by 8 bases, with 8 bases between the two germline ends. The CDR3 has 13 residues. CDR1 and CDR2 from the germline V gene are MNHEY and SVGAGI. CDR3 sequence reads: CASSYSNGDEQFF. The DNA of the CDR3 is TGTGCCAGCAGTTACTCGAACGGTGATGAGCAGTTCTTC.

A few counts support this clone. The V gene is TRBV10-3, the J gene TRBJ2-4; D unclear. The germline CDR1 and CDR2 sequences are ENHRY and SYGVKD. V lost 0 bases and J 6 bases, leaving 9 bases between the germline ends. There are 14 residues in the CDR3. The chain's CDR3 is CAISESGGLNIQYF. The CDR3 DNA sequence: TGTGCCATCAGTGAGTCAGGCGGCTTAAACATTCAGTACTTC.

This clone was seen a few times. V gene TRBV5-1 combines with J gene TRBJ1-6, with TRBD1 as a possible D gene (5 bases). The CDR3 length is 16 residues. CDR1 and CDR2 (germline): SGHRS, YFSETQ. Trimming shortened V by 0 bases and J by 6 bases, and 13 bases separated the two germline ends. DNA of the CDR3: TGCGCCAGCAGCTTGGGGAGGGGACCATCTAATTCACCCCTCCACTTT. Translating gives CASSLGRGPSNSPLHF. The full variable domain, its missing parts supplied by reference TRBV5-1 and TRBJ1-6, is KAGVTQTPRYLIKTRGQQVTLSCSPISGHRSVSWYQQTPGQGLQFLFEYFSETQRNKGNFPGRFSGRQFSNSRSEMNVSTLELGDSALYLCASSLGRGPSNSPLHFGNGTRLTVT.

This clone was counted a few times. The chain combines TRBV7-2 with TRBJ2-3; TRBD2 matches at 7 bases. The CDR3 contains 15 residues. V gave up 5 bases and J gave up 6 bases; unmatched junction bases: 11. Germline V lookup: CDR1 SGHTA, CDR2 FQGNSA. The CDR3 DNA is TGTGCCAGCAGCCCCCCTCTAGCGGTGCCCGATACGCAGTATTTT. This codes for CASSPPLAVPDTQYF.

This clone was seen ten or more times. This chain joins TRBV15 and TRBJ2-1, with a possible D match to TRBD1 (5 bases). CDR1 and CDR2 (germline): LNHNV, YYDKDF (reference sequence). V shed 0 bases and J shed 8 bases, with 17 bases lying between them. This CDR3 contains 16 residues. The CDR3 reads CATSRDRPGIVDEQFF. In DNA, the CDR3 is TGTGCCACCAGCAGAGATAGACCAGGGATTGTTGATGAGCAGTTCTTC.

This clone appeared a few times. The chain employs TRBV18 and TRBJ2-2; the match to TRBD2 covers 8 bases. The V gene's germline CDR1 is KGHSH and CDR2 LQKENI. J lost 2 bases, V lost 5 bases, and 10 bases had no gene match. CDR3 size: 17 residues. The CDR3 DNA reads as TGTGCCAGCTCAACCACACGAAGCGGGGGCAACACCGGGGAGCTGTTTTTT. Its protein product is CASSTTRSGGNTGELFF. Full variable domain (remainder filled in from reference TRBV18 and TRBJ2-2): NAGVMQNPRHLVRRRGQEARLRCSPMKGHSHVYWYRQLPEEGLKFMVYLQKENIIDESGMPKERFSAEFPKEGPSILRIQQVVRGDSAAYFCASSTTRSGGNTGELFFGEGSRLTVL.

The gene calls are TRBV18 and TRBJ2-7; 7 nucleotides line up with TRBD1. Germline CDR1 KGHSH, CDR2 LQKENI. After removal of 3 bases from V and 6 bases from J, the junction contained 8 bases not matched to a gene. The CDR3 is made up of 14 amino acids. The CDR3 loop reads CASSPLGQTLEQYV. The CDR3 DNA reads TGTGCCAGCTCACCCCTGGGACAGACCCTCGAGCAGTACGTC.

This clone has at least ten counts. The CDR3 DNA reads TGCGCCAGCAGCCAAGAGACCGGGGCCGATCACGGGGAGCTGTTTTTT. Its protein is CASSQETGADHGELFF. The rearrangement uses TRBV4-3 and TRBJ2-2; D is possibly TRBD1 or TRBD2 (5 bases each). The CDR3 sequence is 16 residues long. Looked up from germline, CDR1 is LGHNA and CDR2 is YSLEER. The germline V and J ends were trimmed by 0 bases and 7 bases, with 15 bases remaining between them.

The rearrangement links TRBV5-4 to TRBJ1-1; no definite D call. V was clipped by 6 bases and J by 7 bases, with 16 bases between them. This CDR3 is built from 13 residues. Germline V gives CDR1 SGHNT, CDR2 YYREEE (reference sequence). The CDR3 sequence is CASNTRWTDEAFF. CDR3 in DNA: TGTGCCAGCAACACTAGATGGACGGATGAAGCTTTCTTT.

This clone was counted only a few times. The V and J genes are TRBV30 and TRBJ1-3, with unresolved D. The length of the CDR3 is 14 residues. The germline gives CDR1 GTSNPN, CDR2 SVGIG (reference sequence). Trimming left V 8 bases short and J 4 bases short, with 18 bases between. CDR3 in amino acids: CAGALGSKGNTIYF. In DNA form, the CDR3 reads TGTGCCGGCGCTTTGGGTTCGAAAGGAAACACCATATATTTT. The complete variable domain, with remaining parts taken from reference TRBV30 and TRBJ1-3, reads SQTIHQWPATLVQPVGSPLSLECTVEGTSNPNLYWYRQAAGRGLQLLFYSVGIGQISSEVPQNLSASRPQDRQFILSSKKLLLSDSGFYLCAGALGSKGNTIYFGEGSWLTVV.

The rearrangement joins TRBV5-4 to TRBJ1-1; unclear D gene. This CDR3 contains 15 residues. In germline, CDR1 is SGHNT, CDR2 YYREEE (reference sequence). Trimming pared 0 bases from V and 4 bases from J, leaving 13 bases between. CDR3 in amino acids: CASSLGDRPVTEAFF. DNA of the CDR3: TGTGCCAGCAGCTTGGGCGATCGGCCAGTCACTGAAGCTTTCTTT.

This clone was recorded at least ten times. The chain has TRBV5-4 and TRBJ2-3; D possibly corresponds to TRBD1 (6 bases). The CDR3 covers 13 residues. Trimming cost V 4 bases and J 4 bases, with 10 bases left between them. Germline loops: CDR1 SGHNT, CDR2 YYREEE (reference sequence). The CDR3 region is CASSQGGPDTQYF. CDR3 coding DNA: TGTGCCAGCAGCCAAGGGGGACCAGATACGCAGTATTTT.

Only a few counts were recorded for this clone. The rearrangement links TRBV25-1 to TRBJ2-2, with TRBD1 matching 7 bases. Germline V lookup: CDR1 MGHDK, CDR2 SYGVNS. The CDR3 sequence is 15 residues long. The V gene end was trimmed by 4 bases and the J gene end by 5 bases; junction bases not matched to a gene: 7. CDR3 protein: CASSVGQRRTGELFF. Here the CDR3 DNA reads TGTGCCAGCAGTGTGGGACAGCGGAGGACCGGGGAGCTGTTTTTT.

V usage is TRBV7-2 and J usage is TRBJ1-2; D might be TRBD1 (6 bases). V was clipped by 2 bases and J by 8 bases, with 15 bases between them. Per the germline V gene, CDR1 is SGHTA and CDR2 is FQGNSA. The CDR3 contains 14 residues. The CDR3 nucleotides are TGTGCCAGCAGCTTACGGGGACACCAGGGAGGCTACACCTTC. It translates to CASSLRGHQGGYTF.

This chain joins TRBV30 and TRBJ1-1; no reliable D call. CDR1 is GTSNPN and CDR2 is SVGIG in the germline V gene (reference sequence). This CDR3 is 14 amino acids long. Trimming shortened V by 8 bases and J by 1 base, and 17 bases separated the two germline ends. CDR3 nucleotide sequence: TGTGCCGCAGGCACAGAACTAAGGAACACTGAAGCTTTCTTT. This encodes CAAGTELRNTEAFF.

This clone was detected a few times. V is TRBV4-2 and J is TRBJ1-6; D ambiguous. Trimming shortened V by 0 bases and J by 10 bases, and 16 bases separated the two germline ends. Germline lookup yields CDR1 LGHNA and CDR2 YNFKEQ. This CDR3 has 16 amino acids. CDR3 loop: CASSQDTKRQSSPLHF. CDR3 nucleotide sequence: TGTGCCAGCAGCCAAGATACTAAACGGCAGAGCTCACCCCTCCACTTT.